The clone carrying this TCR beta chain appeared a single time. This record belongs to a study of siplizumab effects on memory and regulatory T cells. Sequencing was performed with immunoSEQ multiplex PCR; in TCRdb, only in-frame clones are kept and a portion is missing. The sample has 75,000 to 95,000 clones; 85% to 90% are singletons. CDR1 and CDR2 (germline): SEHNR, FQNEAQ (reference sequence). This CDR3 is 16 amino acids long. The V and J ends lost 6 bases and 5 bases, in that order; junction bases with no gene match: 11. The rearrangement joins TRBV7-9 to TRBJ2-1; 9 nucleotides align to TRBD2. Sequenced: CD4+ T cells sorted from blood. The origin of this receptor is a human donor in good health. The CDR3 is CASRAIGLAGNNEQFF. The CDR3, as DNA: TGTGCCAGCAGGGCTATTGGGCTAGCGGGAAACAATGAGCAGTTCTTC. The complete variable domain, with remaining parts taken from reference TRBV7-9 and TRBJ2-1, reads DTGVSQNPRHKITKRGQNVTFRCDPISEHNRLYWYRQTLGQGPEFLTYFQNEAQLEKSRLLSDRFSAERPKGSFSTLEIQRTEQGDSAMYLCASRAIGLAGNNEQFFGPGTRLTVL.